One sample yielded the 11 T cell receptor gamma chains listed below, sequenced in a study of Vδ1+ human thymocytes. Sequences come from RNA converted to cDNA by reverse transcription. CDR3 amplicons came from multiplex PCR with pooled V-gene forward and constant-region reverse primers. TCRdb re-identified clones in the multiplex PCR reads via CATT. The table lists some 9,000 gamma-chain clones, approximately 55% of them singletons. For these receptors, no antigen is known. Study-wide results and limits: Highly polyclonal TRG and TRD repertoires with Gaussian CDR3 length distributions appeared in thymus.

The specimen was Vdelta1+ gamma-delta thymocytes from the thymus. Subset in this sample: FACS-sorted CD3+ TCRalphabeta- TCRVdelta1+ TCRVdelta2- thymocytes. These receptors all come from a girl less than two years old who had congenital heart surgery.

V gene TRGV3 combines with J gene TRGJ1 or TRGJ2. No J gene was available from TCRdb, and it was assigned here by a germline match of the DNA. The CDR3 has 20 amino acids. Looked up from germline, CDR1 is VTNTFY and CDR2 is YDVSTARD (reference sequence). The trim removed 3 bases at V and 4 bases at J, leaving 27 bases unmatched. The DNA for the CDR3 is TGTGCCACCTGGGACCGGGCGCCCAACTACTCACCCCACGCATATTATAAGAAACTCTTT. Its translation: CATWDRAPNYSPHAYYKKLF.

The chain carries TRGV3 and TRGJP2. No J gene was available from TCRdb, and it was assigned here by a germline match of the DNA. The CDR3 loop spans 14 amino acids. With V trimmed by 1 base and J by 3 bases, 2 bases remained unmatched. Germline assignment: CDR1 VTNTFY and CDR2 YDVSTARD (reference sequence). Written as DNA, the CDR3 is TGTGCCACCTGGGACAGCCGTAGTGATTGGATCAAGACGTTT. This gives the protein CATWDSRSDWIKTF.

This chain links TRGV4 with TRGJ1 or TRGJ2. TCRdb gives no J gene; it was assigned here by matching the DNA to germline. The trim removed 8 bases at V and 3 bases at J, leaving 13 bases unmatched. This CDR3 contains 14 residues. Per the germline V gene, CDR1 is EGSTGY and CDR2 is YDSYTSSV. DNA for the CDR3: TGTGCCACCTTACGCAGAGACCCTTATTATAAGAAACTCTTT. This gives the protein CATLRRDPYYKKLF.

This rearrangement joins TRGV4 to TRGJ1 or TRGJ2. V lost 4 bases to trimming and J lost 9 bases; unmatched junction nucleotides: 9. The V gene's germline CDR1 is EGSTGY and CDR2 YDSYTSSV. This CDR3 is 12 amino acids long. In DNA form, the CDR3 reads TGTGCCACCTGGGACCGGCTCTTTAAGAAACTCTTT. It is translated as CATWDRLFKKLF.

This clone was found once. This chain uses TRGV3 with TRGJ1 or TRGJ2. Matching the DNA to germline supplied the J gene, which TCRdb does not give. This CDR3 has 14 residues. CDR1 is VTNTFY, CDR2 YDVSTARD, per germline (reference sequence). J was trimmed by 12 bases and V by 6 bases; bases with no gene match: 20. CDR3 sequence reads: CATWSPILNRRKLF. Here the CDR3 DNA reads TGTGCCACCTGGTCACCTATCCTGAACCGGAGGAAACTCTTT.

The genes are TRGV9 and TRGJ1 or TRGJ2. Because TCRdb records no J gene, it was assigned here through a match of the DNA to germline. The length of the CDR3 is 13 residues. The trim removed 0 bases at V and 6 bases at J, leaving 5 bases unmatched. Germline V lookup: CDR1 GITISATS, CDR2 ISYDGTV (reference sequence). CDR3 DNA: TGTGCCTTGTGGGAGGTGAGCTTTTATAAGAAACTCTTT. Its protein product is CALWEVSFYKKLF.

This chain joins TRGV3 and TRGJ1 or TRGJ2. Germline matching of the DNA provided the J gene here, since TCRdb leaves it blank. This CDR3 has 13 residues. Germline V gives CDR1 VTNTFY, CDR2 YDVSTARD (reference sequence). The V and J ends lost 0 bases and 10 bases, in that order; junction bases with no gene match: 9. DNA for the CDR3: TGTGCCACCTGGGACAGGCCCCCGGGGAAGAAACTCTTT. This sequence encodes CATWDRPPGKKLF.

V gene TRGV4 combines with J gene TRGJ1 or TRGJ2. Germline CDR1 and CDR2: EGSTGY and YDSYTSSV. The V and J ends lost 12 bases and 8 bases, in that order; junction bases with no gene match: 13. The CDR3 extends over 11 amino acids. The CDR3 sequence: CAALFQNKKLF. CDR3 in DNA: TGTGCCGCCCTTTTCCAGAATAAGAAACTCTTT.

This chain connects TRGV8 to TRGJ1 or TRGJ2. TCRdb offers no J gene call, so here the DNA was matched to germline to obtain one. Germline CDR1 is VENAVY and CDR2 is YDSYNSRV. The CDR3 length is 13 residues. The ends lost 3 bases at V and 7 bases at J; junction bases unmatched: 9. Here the CDR3 reads CATWDAYSYKKLF. The CDR3 nucleotides are TGTGCCACCTGGGATGCCTATTCCTATAAGAAACTCTTT.

This clone was found a few times. V and J are TRGV4 and TRGJ1 or TRGJ2. V gave up 8 bases and J gave up 2 bases; unmatched junction bases: 3. This CDR3 is built from 11 residues. Germline V gives CDR1 EGSTGY, CDR2 YDSYTSSV. DNA for the CDR3: TGTGCCACCTCCCATTATTATAAGAAACTCTTT. This encodes CATSHYYKKLF.

In its sample, this clone was seen a few times. The J gene is TRGJ1 or TRGJ2, the V gene TRGV9. In germline, CDR1 is GITISATS, CDR2 ISYDGTV (reference sequence). The CDR3 spans 11 residues. The trim removed 1 base at V and 12 bases at J, leaving 6 bases unmatched. The CDR3 nucleotides read TGTGCCTTGTGGGAGGTCAGGGGGAAACTCTTT. This sequence encodes CALWEVRGKLF.